This TCR beta chain was sequenced in a study of T cell responses to AZD1222 COVID-19 vaccine. The study's findings and limits: Breadth and depth of Spike-specific TCRs rose after two AZD1222 doses. Females outnumbered males among donors, who were mostly white British; clonal diversity was possibly underestimated.

V was cut by 3 bases and J by 5 bases, with 11 bases left in between. The germline V gene has CDR1 SGDLS and CDR2 YYNGEE. The CDR3 consists of 14 residues. As for this clone: No antigen is known for it.

The table came from immunoSEQ multiplex PCR; TCRdb's copy has only in-frame clones and leaves some out. This sample carries 150,000 or so clones, about 92% of them seen once, and the ten largest clones take 1.5% to 2%. This TCR was sampled from an adult in good health. The sample in question was peripheral blood, obtained on day 0 of AZD1222 vaccination. J is TRBJ2-2 and V is TRBV9, with D tentatively TRBD2 (6 bases). CDR3: CASSESGGTGELFF. The CDR3 DNA reads TGTGCCAGCAGCGAAAGCGGAGGGACCGGGGAGCTGTTTTTT.